This is a list of T cell receptor beta chains from one sample in a study of glioma-infiltrating T cells after dendritic cell vaccination. TCRdb's table, derived via immunoSEQ multiplex PCR, lists solely in-frame clones and lacks some. The table has 85,000 to 100,000 clones, around four fifths seen once; the top ten hold over 2%. The source material was blood, sampled after dendritic cell vaccination. These receptors were obtained from a human donor with glioblastoma. The CDR3 runs from the conserved cysteine through the conserved F or W. D genes are given only for firm matches. Clone size is shown for a subset of rows, as once, few, many or a class of expanded clone.

V gene	J gene	clone size	D gene	CDR3 protein	CDR3 DNA
TRBV5-1	TRBJ1-1	NA	NA	CASREGGNTEAFF	TGCGCCAGCCGAGAAGGGGGGAACACTGAAGCTTTCTTT
TRBV30	TRBJ2-3	NA	NA	CAWKQGNGLDTQYF	TGTGCCTGGAAACAGGGAAACGGACTAGATACGCAGTATTTT
TRBV11-3	TRBJ2-1	NA	TRBD2	CASSLLLAREQFF	TGTGCCAGCAGCTTACTACTAGCGCGAGAGCAGTTCTTC
TRBV13	TRBJ1-1	NA	TRBD1	CASSFLRQGLAAFF	TGTGCCAGCAGCTTCTTAAGACAGGGACTTGCCGCTTTCTTT
TRBV27	TRBJ2-2	NA	NA	CASRLTPPNTGELFF	TGTGCCAGCAGGCTGACACCCCCCAACACCGGGGAGCTGTTTTTT
TRBV7-9	TRBJ2-1	NA	NA	CASSLDGLPSYNEQFF	TGTGCCAGCAGCTTAGACGGGTTACCCTCCTACAATGAGCAGTTCTTC
TRBV5-1	TRBJ1-2	NA	NA	CASSLRTGNNYGYTF	TGCGCCAGCAGCTTGCGAACAGGGAATAACTATGGCTACACCTTC
TRBV5-4	TRBJ2-1	NA	TRBD2	CASRGGGGTNEQFF	TGTGCCAGCAGGGGAGGCGGGGGGACCAATGAGCAGTTCTTC
TRBV4-1	TRBJ2-3	NA	TRBD2	CASSQDSAAGGTDTQYF	TGCGCCAGCAGCCAAGACTCCGCAGCGGGAGGCACAGATACGCAGTATTTT
TRBV19	TRBJ2-2	NA	TRBD1	CASDRLGTGDTGELFF	TGTGCCAGTGACCGCCTCGGGACAGGGGACACCGGGGAGCTGTTTTTT
TRBV27	TRBJ2-5	NA	TRBD2	CASSLGLAGTQETQYF	TGTGCCAGCAGTTTAGGACTAGCGGGTACCCAAGAGACCCAGTACTTC
TRBV5-4	TRBJ1-2	NA	TRBD1	CASSKDRGELWLDTF	TGTGCCAGCAGCAAGGACAGGGGTGAACTATGGCTTGACACCTTC
TRBV4-1	TRBJ1-1	NA	NA	CASSQGILGRVSNTEAFF	TGCGCCAGCAGCCAAGGTATCCTGGGGAGGGTTTCAAACACTGAAGCTTTCTTT
TRBV7-2	TRBJ1-1	NA	NA	CASRLQGNTEAFF	TGTGCCAGCAGACTTCAGGGGAACACTGAAGCTTTCTTT
TRBV12-2	TRBJ2-1	NA	NA	CASRFSPSTYNEQFF	TGTGCAAGTCGCTTTAGTCCTTCGACTTACAATGAGCAGTTCTTC
TRBV10-3	TRBJ2-7	NA	NA	CAIGQRTDLNEQYF	TGTGCCATCGGTCAAAGGACAGACTTAAACGAGCAGTACTTC
TRBV6-1	TRBJ1-2	NA	TRBD1	CASSAWDRGRDYGYTF	TGTGCCAGCAGTGCGTGGGACAGGGGGCGAGACTATGGCTACACCTTC
TRBV13	TRBJ1-3	NA	NA	CASSSRNTIYF	TGTGCCAGCAGCTCAAGAAACACCATATATTTT
TRBV9	TRBJ1-3	NA	TRBD1	CASSAGQGFGNTIYF	TGTGCCAGCAGCGCGGGACAGGGCTTTGGAAACACCATATATTTT
TRBV6-1	TRBJ1-5	NA	NA	CASSDSHDQPQHF	TGTGCCAGCAGTGATAGTCACGATCAGCCCCAGCATTTT
TRBV4-2	TRBJ1-2	once	NA	CASSQDGQATYGYTF	TGTGCCAGCAGCCAAGATGGTCAGGCGACCTATGGCTACACCTTC
TRBV5-1	TRBJ1-1	NA	TRBD1	CASSLQGGLSTEAFF	TGCGCCAGCAGCTTACAGGGGGGTCTTAGCACTGAAGCTTTCTTT